The 15 T cell receptor beta chains presented below share a single source sample, sequenced in a study of Ad26.COV2.S vaccination and SARS-CoV-2 variants. Some clones are missing from TCRdb's copy, which holds only in-frame ones; the method was immunoSEQ multiplex PCR. This sample has roughly 180,000 clones, with around 88% found just once. The source material was peripheral blood, sampled after recovery from COVID-19. The receptors stem from a human donor who had recovered from COVID-19.

As for this clone: A much more abundant neighbour one base away suggests this may be a read error. The chain has TRBV2 and TRBJ1-2; TRBD1 matches at 12 bases. This CDR3 has 17 amino acids. The germline V gene encodes CDR1 SNHLY and CDR2 FYNNEI. CDR3 nucleotide sequence: TGTGCCAGCAGCTTTACCGGGACAGGGGGCTCGGACTATGGCTACATCTTC. This codes for CASSFTGTGGSDYGYIF.

The chain recombines TRBV12-3 or TRBV12-4 with TRBJ2-5; 10 bases line up with TRBD2. CDR3 size: 13 residues. Losses at the gene ends were 8 bases for V and 0 bases for J; bases not matched to a gene: 0. For the CDR3, the DNA is TGTGCCAGCGGGACTAGCGACCAAGAGACCCAGTACTTC. Residues: CASGTSDQETQYF.

In its sample, this clone was seen once. The chain couples TRBV6-5 to TRBJ2-1, with D maybe TRBD2 (5 bases). Trimming removed 7 bases from V and 5 bases from J, with 9 bases in between. The germline V gene encodes CDR1 MNHEY and CDR2 SVGAGI. This CDR3 has 12 amino acids. The CDR3 DNA reads as TGTGCCAGCAAGGGAGTTAACAATGAGCAGTTCTTC. As protein: CASKGVNNEQFF.

This chain connects TRBV7-9 to TRBJ1-1, with a possible D match to TRBD1 (5 bases). Between the trimmed V and J ends, which lost 0 bases and 4 bases, there was a span of 9 bases. Germline V gene sequence: CDR1 SEHNR, CDR2 FQNEAQ (reference sequence). The CDR3 has 14 residues. CDR3 DNA: TGTGCCAGCAGCTTAGCTCCGGGGCCCACTGAAGCTTTCTTT. It yields the protein CASSLAPGPTEAFF.

This chain uses TRBV7-8 with TRBJ1-2, with 9 nucleotides matching TRBD1. Germline CDR1 reads SGHVS; CDR2 reads FQNEAQ. This CDR3 is built from 15 residues. Trimming cost V 0 bases and J 7 bases; bases outside gene matches: 6. CDR3 residues: CASSLARTGGGGYTF. CDR3 nucleotides: TGTGCCAGCAGCTTAGCGCGCACAGGGGGCGGTGGCTACACCTTC.

CDR3 in amino acids: CASSFEPPVDTEAFF. As DNA, the CDR3 is TGTGCCAGCAGCTTTGAGCCGCCGGTTGACACTGAAGCTTTCTTT. This chain joins TRBV7-8 and TRBJ1-1; no reliable D call. Deletions cut 3 bases from V and 3 bases from J, with 14 bases between. The CDR3 extends over 15 amino acids. In germline, CDR1 is SGHVS, CDR2 FQNEAQ.

The chain is built from TRBV11-3 and TRBJ2-7; TRBD1 or TRBD2 may be the D gene (5 bases each). Germline loops: CDR1 SGHNT, CDR2 YENEEA. V lost 5 bases, J lost 6 bases, and 17 bases lay in between. The CDR3 spans 14 residues. The CDR3 here is CASSLTGTTGEQYF. The CDR3 nucleotides read TGTGCCAGCAGCCTCACGGGGACGACGGGCGAGCAGTACTTC.

A word on this clone: This specimen includes other DNA sequences encoding the same CDR3. The rearrangement joins TRBV2 to TRBJ2-3; 7 bases fit TRBD1. Germline CDR1 and CDR2: SNHLY and FYNNEI. The CDR3 extends over 14 amino acids. V gave up 5 bases and J gave up 3 bases; unmatched junction bases: 5. The CDR3 is CASSYRGRTDTQYF. The CDR3 DNA is TGTGCCAGCAGTTACAGGGGTCGGACAGATACGCAGTATTTT. Variable domain in full (rest from reference TRBV2 and TRBJ2-3): EPEVTQTPSHQVTQMGQEVILRCVPISNHLYFYWYRQILGQKVEFLVSFYNNEISEKSEIFDDQFSVERPDGSNFTLKIRSTKLEDSAMYFCASSYRGRTDTQYFGPGTRLTVL.

The V and J genes are TRBV3-1 (or the pseudogene TRBV3-2) and TRBJ2-1, with 13 bases aligning to TRBD2. V trimming: 4 bases; J trimming: 7 bases; junction bases outside the gene matches: 4. The CDR3 is made up of 15 amino acids. Germline-derived CDR1 and CDR2 are LGHDT and YNNKEL (reference sequence). The CDR3 DNA sequence: TGTGCCAGCAGCCCCGGACTAGCGGGGGCGAATGAGCAGTTCTTC. Encoded protein: CASSPGLAGANEQFF.

The V gene is TRBV18, the J gene TRBJ1-2; 9 nucleotides align to TRBD1. This CDR3 comprises 20 residues. Germline-derived CDR1 and CDR2 are KGHSH and LQKENI. The V segment lost 2 bases and the J segment 3 bases; nucleotides outside the gene matches: 19. The CDR3 DNA reads TGTGCCAGCTCACCAAAGGGGATCGGGACAGGGTTATTTGTCGACTATGGCTACACCTTC. It translates to CASSPKGIGTGLFVDYGYTF. Looking up the rest from reference TRBV18 and TRBJ1-2 gives the full variable domain: NAGVMQNPRHLVRRRGQEARLRCSPMKGHSHVYWYRQLPEEGLKFMVYLQKENIIDESGMPKERFSAEFPKEGPSILRIQQVVRGDSAAYFCASSPKGIGTGLFVDYGYTFGSGTRLTVV.

A single count supports this clone. The chain is built from TRBV4-2 and TRBJ2-7; D remains ambiguous. Germline V gene data show CDR1 as LGHNA and CDR2 as YNFKEQ. CDR3 length: 12 residues. With 0 bases removed from V and 6 bases from J, the gap between germline ends came to 6 bases. CDR3 region: CASSQDRTEQYF. The CDR3 DNA reads TGTGCCAGCAGCCAAGATCGTACCGAGCAGTACTTC.

This rearrangement joins TRBV24-1 to TRBJ2-7; 9 bases are a match to TRBD1. The CDR3 is 14 amino acids. The junction had 10 bases not matched to a gene; V was cut back by 9 bases and J by 5 bases. Per germline, CDR1 KGHDR and CDR2 SFDVKD. Written as DNA, the CDR3 is TGTGCCACCTTCCCGGGGACAGGGACGGACGAGCAGTACTTC. Protein sequence: CATFPGTGTDEQYF.

This chain links TRBV11-2 with TRBJ1-1; D is uncertain. V was pared by 3 bases and J by 1 base, with 9 bases between. This CDR3 is built from 14 residues. From germline, CDR1 is SGHAT and CDR2 FQNNGV. In DNA, the CDR3 is TGTGCCAGCAGCTTCTGGGAGGGGAACACTGAAGCTTTCTTT. This gives the protein CASSFWEGNTEAFF.

The chain carries TRBV15 and TRBJ2-3, with D possibly called TRBD1 or TRBD2 (6 bases each). Trimming removed 4 bases at V and 0 bases at J, with 11 bases between. CDR3 size: 15 residues. The germline V gene encodes CDR1 LNHNV and CDR2 YYDKDF (reference sequence). Written as DNA, the CDR3 is TGTGCCACCAGCATGCAGGGGACTAGCACAGATACGCAGTATTTT. Residues: CATSMQGTSTDTQYF.

V and J are TRBV9 and TRBJ1-1; no firm D call. The V end was cut by 0 bases, the J end by 2 bases, with 5 bases between. The CDR3 has 13 residues. Germline-derived CDR1 and CDR2 are SGDLS and YYNGEE. In DNA form, the CDR3 reads TGTGCCAGCAGCGTAGATTTCAACACTGAAGCTTTCTTT. Amino acids: CASSVDFNTEAFF.